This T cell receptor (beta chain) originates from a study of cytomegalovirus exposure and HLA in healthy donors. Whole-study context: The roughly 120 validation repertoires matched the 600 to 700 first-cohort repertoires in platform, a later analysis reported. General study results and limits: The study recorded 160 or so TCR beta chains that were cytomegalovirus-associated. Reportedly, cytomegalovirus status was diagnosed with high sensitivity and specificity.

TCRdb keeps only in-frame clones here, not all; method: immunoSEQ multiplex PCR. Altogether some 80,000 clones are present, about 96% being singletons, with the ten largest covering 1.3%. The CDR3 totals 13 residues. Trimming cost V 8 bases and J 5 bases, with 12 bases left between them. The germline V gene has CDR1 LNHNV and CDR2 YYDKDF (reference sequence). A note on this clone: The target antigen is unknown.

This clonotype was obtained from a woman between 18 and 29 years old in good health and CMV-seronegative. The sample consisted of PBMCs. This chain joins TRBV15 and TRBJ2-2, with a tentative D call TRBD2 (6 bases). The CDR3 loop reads CATRGVGTGELFF. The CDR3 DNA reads TGTGCCACCCGCGGGGTGGGGACCGGGGAGCTGTTTTTT.